This TCR beta chain was obtained from a study of T cells after posttransplantation cyclophosphamide (dated by TCRdb to 2016 to 2018). Regarding the complete study: Using TRB sequencing, the study followed how the T cell repertoire rebuilt after myeloablative bone marrow transplantation with posttransplantation cyclophosphamide given as GVHD prophylaxis. Public TRB sequences were searched against a database of over 3,600 sequences associated with responses to pathogens, tumor antigens, self-antigens and alloantigens. Blood from all 34 PTCy patients who had 1-year posttransplant specimens underwent TRB sequencing. In 3 patients, TRB sequencing was also performed on up to about 3 more blood samples taken 2 to 5.2 years after transplant, and in 4 patients, pretransplant blood was also TRB-sequenced. TRA and TRB clonality were tightly correlated in 9 or 10 samples, so subsequent TCR analyses focused on TRB only. Antigen receptor sequencing covered samples from 35 PTCy-treated patients and 16 of their related bone marrow donors. What the study reported, not specific to this receptor: Across 45 patients, recipient CMV seropositivity and CMV reactivation were highly associated with TRB clonality; PTCy diversity was similar to CNI/methotrexate controls. The TRB repertoires of T cells infiltrating skin or GI tract showed only limited overlap with the TRB repertoires of T cells in blood. Donor-recipient similarity was low at 1-2 months but rose over the first year, and later blood repertoires were often dominated by donor CD8+ memory clones.

CDR1 is given as SGHTA and CDR2 as FQGTGA, both from the germline V gene. There are 15 amino acids in the CDR3, from cysteine to phenylalanine inclusive. CDR3 DNA is the only sequence kept; it has 45 bases, read in frame from the first base. V ends up 6 bases short and J 1 base short, with an unmatched junction base count of 4. With regard to this clone: Its antigen is unknown. No clone much larger than this one lies a single base away; base qualities are absent.

Genomic DNA was the input for TRB sequencing, which was run either with the immunoSEQ assay at survey resolution or with the hsTCRB kit. As for the original processing: The immunoSEQ software was used for initial read processing, and the LymphoSeq R package was used for repertoire analyses. For each TRB dataset, clonality was calculated as 1 minus normalized Shannon entropy, and the Gini coefficient was computed as well. To infer phenotypes in unsorted samples, TRB sequences from sorted subsets of the recipient or donor were mapped onto unsorted samples from the same recipient. TCRdb obtained this table from immuneACCESS and retained in-frame rearrangements with V and J assigned. These tables miss some clones; where compared with another copy, unresolved V genes account for less than half of the shortfall, and the remainder is unexplained. The V and J calls and clone size come from that table; D and trimming were worked out from the DNA. The sample table contains tens of thousands of clones; only one count was recorded for 94% of them. The leading ten clones occupy roughly 3.1% of the sample.

Related bone marrow donors provided peripheral blood samples on the day of marrow donation. Mononuclear cells from peripheral blood and bone marrow were separated by Ficoll-Hypaque density centrifugation and then cryopreserved. This TCR was sampled from a woman aged 25 to 39 in good health and a related stem cell transplant donor. The sample comprised PBMCs. This chain joins TRBV7-3 to TRBJ2-1, with TRBD1 matching 9 junction bases. CDR3 region: CASSPDRGSYNEQFF. The nucleotide sequence is given as TGTGCCAGCAGTCCCGACAGGGGGTCCTACAATGAGCAGTTCTTC. With the rest looked up from the reference TRBV7-3 and TRBJ2-1 genes rather than sequenced, the full variable domain is GAGVSQTPSNKVTEKGKYVELRCDPISGHTALYWYRQSLGQGPEFLIYFQGTGAADDSGLPNDRFFAVRPEGSVSTLKIQRTERGDSAVYLCASSPDRGSYNEQFFGPGTRLTVL.